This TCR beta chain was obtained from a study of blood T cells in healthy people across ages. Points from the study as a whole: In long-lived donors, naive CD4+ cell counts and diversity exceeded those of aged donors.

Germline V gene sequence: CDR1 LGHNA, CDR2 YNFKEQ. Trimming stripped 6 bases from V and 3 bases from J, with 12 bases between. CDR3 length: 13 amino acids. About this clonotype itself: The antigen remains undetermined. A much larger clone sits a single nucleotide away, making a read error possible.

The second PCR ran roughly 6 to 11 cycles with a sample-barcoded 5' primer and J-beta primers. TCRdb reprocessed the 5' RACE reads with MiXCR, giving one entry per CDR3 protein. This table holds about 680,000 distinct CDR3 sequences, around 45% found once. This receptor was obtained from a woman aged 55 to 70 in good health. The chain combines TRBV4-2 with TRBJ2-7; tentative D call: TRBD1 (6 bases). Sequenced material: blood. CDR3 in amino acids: CASSPGDLYEQYF. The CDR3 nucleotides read TGTGCCAGCAGTCCAGGGGACCTCTACGAGCAGTACTTC.